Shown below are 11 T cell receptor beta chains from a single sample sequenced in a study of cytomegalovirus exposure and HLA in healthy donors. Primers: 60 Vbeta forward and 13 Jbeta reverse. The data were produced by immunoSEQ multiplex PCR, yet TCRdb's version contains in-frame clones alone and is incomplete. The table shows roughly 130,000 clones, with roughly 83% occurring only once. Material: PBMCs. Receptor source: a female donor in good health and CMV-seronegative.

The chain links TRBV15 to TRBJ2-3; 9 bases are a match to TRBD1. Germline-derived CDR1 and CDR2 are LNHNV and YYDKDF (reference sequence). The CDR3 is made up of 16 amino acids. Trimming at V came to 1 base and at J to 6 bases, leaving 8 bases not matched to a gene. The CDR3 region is CATSRGQGEDGDTQYF. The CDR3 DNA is TGTGCCACCAGCAGAGGACAGGGGGAGGACGGGGATACGCAGTATTTT. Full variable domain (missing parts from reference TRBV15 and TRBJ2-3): DAMVIQNPRYQVTQFGKPVTLSCSQTLNHNVMYWYQQKSSQAPKLLFHYYDKDFNNEADTPDNFQSRRPNTSFCFLDIRSPGLGDTAMYLCATSRGQGEDGDTQYFGPGTRLTVL.

CDR3 DNA: TGTGCCAGCAGCAACAGGGGGCTCGATCAGCCCCAGCATTTT. The encoded protein is CASSNRGLDQPQHF. The rearrangement joins TRBV11-2 to TRBJ1-5, with 9 bases that match TRBD1. The CDR3 is made up of 14 amino acids. The germline gives CDR1 SGHAT, CDR2 FQNNGV. Trimming cost V 5 bases and J 5 bases; bases outside gene matches: 4.

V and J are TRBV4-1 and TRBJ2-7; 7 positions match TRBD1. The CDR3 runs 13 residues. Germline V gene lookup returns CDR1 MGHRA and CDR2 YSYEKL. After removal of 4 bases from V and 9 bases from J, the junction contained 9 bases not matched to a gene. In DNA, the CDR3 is TGCGCCAGCAGCCCCGGGGTAAGGGACAGGCAGTACTTC. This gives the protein CASSPGVRDRQYF.

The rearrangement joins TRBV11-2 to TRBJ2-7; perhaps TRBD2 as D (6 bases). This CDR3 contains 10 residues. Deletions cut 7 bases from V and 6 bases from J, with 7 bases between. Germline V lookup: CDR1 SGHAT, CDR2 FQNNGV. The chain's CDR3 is CASTRGEQYF. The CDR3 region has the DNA TGTGCCAGCACGCGGGGCGAGCAGTACTTC.

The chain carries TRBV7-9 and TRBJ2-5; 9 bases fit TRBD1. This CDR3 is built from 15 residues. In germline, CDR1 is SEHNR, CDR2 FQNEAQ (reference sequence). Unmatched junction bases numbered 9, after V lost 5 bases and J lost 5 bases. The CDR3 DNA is TGTGCCAGCAGCCTCGGGACAGGGAATGAGGAGACCCAGTACTTC. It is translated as CASSLGTGNEETQYF. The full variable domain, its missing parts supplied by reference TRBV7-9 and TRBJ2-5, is DTGVSQNPRHKITKRGQNVTFRCDPISEHNRLYWYRQTLGQGPEFLTYFQNEAQLEKSRLLSDRFSAERPKGSFSTLEIQRTEQGDSAMYLCASSLGTGNEETQYFGPGTRLLVL.

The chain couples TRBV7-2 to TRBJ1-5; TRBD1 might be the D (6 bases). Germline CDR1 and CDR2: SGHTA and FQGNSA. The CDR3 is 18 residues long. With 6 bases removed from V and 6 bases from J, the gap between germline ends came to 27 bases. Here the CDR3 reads CASSPLQQGAGFAQPQHF. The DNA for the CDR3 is TGTGCCAGCAGTCCCCTACAACAGGGCGCCGGGTTTGCTCAGCCCCAGCATTTT.

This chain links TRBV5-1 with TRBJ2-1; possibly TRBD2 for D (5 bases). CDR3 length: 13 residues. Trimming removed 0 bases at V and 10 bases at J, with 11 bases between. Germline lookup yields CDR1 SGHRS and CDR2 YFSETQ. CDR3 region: CASSLAGIGEQFF. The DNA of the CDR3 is TGCGCCAGCAGCTTGGCCGGGATAGGAGAGCAGTTCTTC.

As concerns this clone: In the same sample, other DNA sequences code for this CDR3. CDR3: CASSQDRGTGYNEQFF. DNA for the CDR3: TGCGCCAGCAGCCAAGACAGGGGGACAGGTTACAATGAGCAGTTCTTC. This chain joins TRBV4-1 and TRBJ2-1; 8 bases are shared with TRBD1. The CDR3 is made up of 16 amino acids. Germline assignment: CDR1 MGHRA and CDR2 YSYEKL. Trimming took 0 bases from V and 4 from J; bases not matched to a gene: 5.

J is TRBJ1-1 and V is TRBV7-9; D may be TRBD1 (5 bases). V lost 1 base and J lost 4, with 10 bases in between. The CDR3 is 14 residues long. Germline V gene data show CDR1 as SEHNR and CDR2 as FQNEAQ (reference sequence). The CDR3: CASSLGAGLTEAFF. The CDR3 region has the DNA TGTGCCAGCAGCTTAGGTGCAGGGCTCACTGAAGCTTTCTTT.

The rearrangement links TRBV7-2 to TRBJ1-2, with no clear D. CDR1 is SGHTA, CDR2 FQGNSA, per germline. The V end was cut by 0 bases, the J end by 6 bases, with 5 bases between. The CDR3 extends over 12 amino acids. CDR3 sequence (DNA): TGTGCCAGCAGCTTAGCACAAAATGGCTACACCTTC. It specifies CASSLAQNGYTF.

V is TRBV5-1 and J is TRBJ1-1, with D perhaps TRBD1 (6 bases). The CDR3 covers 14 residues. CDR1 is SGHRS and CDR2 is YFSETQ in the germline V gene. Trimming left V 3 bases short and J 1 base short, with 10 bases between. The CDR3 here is CASSSQGWNTEAFF. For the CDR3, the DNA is TGCGCCAGCAGCTCTCAGGGGTGGAACACTGAAGCTTTCTTT.